A single sample gave rise to the 10 T cell receptor beta chains below, sequenced in a study of T cells in Graves' hyperthyroidism and ophthalmopathy. Amplification targeted TCR beta CDR3 regions from RNA transcripts. First-round RT-PCR of the TCR CDR3 relied on the HTBI primer set. TCRdb reanalysed the multiplex PCR reads using MiXCR and keeps one entry per CDR3 protein. Here the sample spans 400,000 to 500,000 distinct CDR3 sequences, approximately 14% being singletons. The sample taken for sequencing was blood. These TCRs come from a woman under 30 with Graves' hyperthyroidism.

This clonotype has more than one count but fewer than ten. The rearrangement links TRBV20-1 to TRBJ1-5, with 7 bases aligning to TRBD1. J lost 4 bases, V lost 4 bases, and 1 base had no gene match. CDR1 is DFQATT, CDR2 SNEGSKA, per germline (reference sequence). There are 12 residues in the CDR3. The chain's CDR3 is CSAKTGNQPQHF. The DNA for the CDR3 is TGCAGTGCTAAGACAGGGAATCAGCCCCAGCATTTT.

Many counts were recorded for this clonotype. The DNA for the CDR3 is TGTGCCAGCAGCGTAGAGTCTCATAACTCGTACGAGCAGTACTTC. The encoded protein is CASSVESHNSYEQYF. The chain uses TRBV9 and TRBJ2-7; D remains unclear. The V gene lost 0 bases and the J gene lost 4 bases, with 14 bases spanning the gap. Germline assignment: CDR1 SGDLS and CDR2 YYNGEE. The CDR3 is 15 residues long.

In its sample, this clonotype was seen many times. This chain joins TRBV20-1 and TRBJ2-5; D uncertain. Between the trimmed V and J ends, which lost 5 bases and 5 bases, there was a span of 18 bases. CDR1 is DFQATT, CDR2 SNEGSKA, per germline (reference sequence). The CDR3 has 14 amino acids. The CDR3 DNA reads as TGCAGTGCTCCACGACCACTCGGATTGGAGACCCAGTACTTC. Encoded protein: CSAPRPLGLETQYF.

This clonotype was seen repeatedly, ten times or more. The chain joins TRBV12-3 or TRBV12-4 to TRBJ2-7; D gene ambiguous. The CDR3 runs to 14 residues. The V end was cut by 3 bases, the J end by 0 bases, with 9 bases between. This CDR3 is CASSFIQSSYEQYF. CDR3 nucleotides: TGTGCCAGCAGTTTCATTCAGAGCTCCTACGAGCAGTACTTC.

The sample holds a few counts of this clonotype. The gene calls are TRBV19 and TRBJ1-4; D is uncertain. The V gene lost 4 bases and the J gene lost 5 bases, with 11 bases spanning the gap. Germline V gene sequence: CDR1 LNHDA, CDR2 SQIVND (reference sequence). The CDR3 is made up of 14 amino acids. The CDR3 DNA is TGTGCCAGTAGTACGAGACACGGGAATGAAAAACTGTTTTTT. Translation gives CASSTRHGNEKLFF.

The chain joins TRBV6-5 to TRBJ2-7; D may be TRBD1 or TRBD2 (5 bases each). V lost 0 bases and J 7 bases, leaving 13 bases between the germline ends. This CDR3 has 14 amino acids. Germline CDR1 MNHEY, CDR2 SVGAGI. The CDR3 sequence: CASSYSVGAGEQYF. DNA of the CDR3: TGTGCCAGCAGTTACTCGGTCGGGGCTGGGGAGCAGTACTTC.

This clonotype has only a few counts. The rearrangement links TRBV5-1 to TRBJ2-5, with D perhaps TRBD1 or TRBD2 (5 bases each). Germline V gene lookup returns CDR1 SGHRS and CDR2 YFSETQ. This CDR3 has 13 amino acids. Trimming left V 7 bases short and J 5 bases short, with 15 bases between. DNA of the CDR3: TGCGCCAGCGGGCTCGGGGACGAGGAGACCCAGTACTTC. This encodes CASGLGDEETQYF.

This clonotype was seen ten or more times. The V and J genes are TRBV5-1 and TRBJ1-2; D gene unclear. Trimming left V 4 bases short and J 0 bases short, with 16 bases between. CDR1 and CDR2 from the germline V gene are SGHRS and YFSETQ. This CDR3 is 16 amino acids long. DNA of the CDR3: TGCGCCAGCAGCCCCTCGAGACGCAGCACTAACTATGGCTACACCTTC. This sequence encodes CASSPSRRSTNYGYTF.

The chain has TRBV2 and TRBJ2-7, with 9 bases aligning to TRBD1. This CDR3 is built from 13 residues. V lost 6 bases to trimming and J lost 4 bases; unmatched junction nucleotides: 4. In germline, CDR1 is SNHLY, CDR2 FYNNEI. The CDR3 is CASSRDRVYEQYF. DNA of the CDR3: TGTGCCAGCAGCCGGGACAGGGTTTACGAGCAGTACTTC.

As regards this clonotype: This may be a read error: a much more frequent sequence differs by one nucleotide. V and J are TRBV6-1 and TRBJ1-4; D perhaps matches TRBD1 (6 bases). Per germline, CDR1 MNHNS and CDR2 SASEGT. This CDR3 is built from 15 residues. Here the CDR3 reads CARSFATGREEKLFF. The CDR3, as DNA: TGTGCCCGCAGTTTCGCTACAGGGAGAGAAGAAAAACTGTTTTTT.